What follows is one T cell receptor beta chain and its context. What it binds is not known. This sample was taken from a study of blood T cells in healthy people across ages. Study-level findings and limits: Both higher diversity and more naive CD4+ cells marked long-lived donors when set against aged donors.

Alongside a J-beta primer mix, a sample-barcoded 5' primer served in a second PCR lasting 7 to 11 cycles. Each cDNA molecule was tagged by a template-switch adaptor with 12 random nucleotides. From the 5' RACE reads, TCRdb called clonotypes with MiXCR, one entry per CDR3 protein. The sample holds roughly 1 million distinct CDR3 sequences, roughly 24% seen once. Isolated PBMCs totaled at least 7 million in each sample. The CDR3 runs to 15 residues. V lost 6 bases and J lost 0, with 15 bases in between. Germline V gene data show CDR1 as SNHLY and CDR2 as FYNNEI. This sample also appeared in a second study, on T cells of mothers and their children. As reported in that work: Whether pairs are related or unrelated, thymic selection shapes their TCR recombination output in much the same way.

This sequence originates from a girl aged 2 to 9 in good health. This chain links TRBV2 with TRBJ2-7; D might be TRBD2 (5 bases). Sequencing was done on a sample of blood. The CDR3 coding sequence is TGTGCCAGCAGCGGACGAGCGGACCTCTCCTACGAGCAGTACTTC. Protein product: CASSGRADLSYEQYF.